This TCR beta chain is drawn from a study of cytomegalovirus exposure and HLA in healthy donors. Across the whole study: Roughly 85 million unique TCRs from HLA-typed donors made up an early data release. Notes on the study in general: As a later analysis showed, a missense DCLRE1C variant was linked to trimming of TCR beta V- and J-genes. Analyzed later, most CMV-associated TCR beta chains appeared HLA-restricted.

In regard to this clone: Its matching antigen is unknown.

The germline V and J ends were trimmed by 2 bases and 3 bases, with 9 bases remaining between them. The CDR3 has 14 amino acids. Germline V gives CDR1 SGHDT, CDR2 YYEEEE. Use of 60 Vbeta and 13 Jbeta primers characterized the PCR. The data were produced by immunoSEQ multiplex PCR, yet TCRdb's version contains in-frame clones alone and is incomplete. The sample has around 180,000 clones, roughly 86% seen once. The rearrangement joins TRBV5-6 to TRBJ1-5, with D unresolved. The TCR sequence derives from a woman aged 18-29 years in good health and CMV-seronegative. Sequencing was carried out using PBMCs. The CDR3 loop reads CASSFGGINQPQHF. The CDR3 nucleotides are TGTGCCAGCAGCTTTGGAGGGATCAATCAGCCCCAGCATTTT.